This T cell receptor (beta chain) emerged from a study of shared clonotypes between healthy human individuals. Study background: There were three CD4 naive, three CD4 memory, two CD8 naive and one CD8 memory plates per donor.

Here immunoSEQ multiplex PCR was the method, and the copy in TCRdb shows in-frame clones only, minus some. The sample lists some 2,500,000 clones, 93% occurring once. CD4+ cell separation produced CD45RA+ naive and CD45RA-negative memory subsets. The V and J ends lost 2 bases and 12 bases, in that order; junction bases with no gene match: 6. Germline values: CDR1 LGHNA, CDR2 YNFKEQ. The CDR3 consists of 14 residues. The V call is TRBV4-2, the J call TRBJ2-1; 11 nucleotides line up with TRBD2. The specimen was naive CD4+ T cells from PBMCs. Regarding subset: CD45RA+ positively selected. The TCR comes from a man younger than 35 in good health. Some clones in this sample may be carry-over from other donors' samples. CDR3 DNA: TGTGCCAGCAGCCAATCGGGACTAGCGGACCCGCAGTTCTTC. Amino acids: CASSQSGLADPQFF.